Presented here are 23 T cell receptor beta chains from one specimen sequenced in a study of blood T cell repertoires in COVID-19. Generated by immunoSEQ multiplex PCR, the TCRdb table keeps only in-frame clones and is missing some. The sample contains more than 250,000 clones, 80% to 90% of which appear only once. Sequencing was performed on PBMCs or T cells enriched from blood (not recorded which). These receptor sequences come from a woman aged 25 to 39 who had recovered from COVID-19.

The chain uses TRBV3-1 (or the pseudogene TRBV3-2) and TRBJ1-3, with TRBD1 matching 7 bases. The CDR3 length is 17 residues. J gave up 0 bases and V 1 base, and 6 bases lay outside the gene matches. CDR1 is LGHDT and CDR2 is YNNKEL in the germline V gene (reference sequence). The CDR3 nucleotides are TGTGCCAGCAGCCAAGTACAGGGGCGCTTCTCTGGAAACACCATATATTTT. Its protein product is CASSQVQGRFSGNTIYF.

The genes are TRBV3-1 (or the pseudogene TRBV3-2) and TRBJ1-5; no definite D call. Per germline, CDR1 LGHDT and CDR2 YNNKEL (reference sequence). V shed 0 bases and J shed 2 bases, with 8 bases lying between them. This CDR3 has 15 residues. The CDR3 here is CASSQDYGGNQPQHF. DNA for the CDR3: TGTGCCAGCAGCCAAGATTACGGGGGCAATCAGCCCCAGCATTTT.

The CDR3 DNA reads as TGTGCCATCAGTGAAGCAGGGGCAGATACGCAGTATTTT. Protein sequence: CAISEAGADTQYF. The chain joins TRBV10-3 to TRBJ2-3; weak D call: TRBD1 (6 bases). The V end was cut by 3 bases, the J end by 4 bases, with 8 bases between. The length of the CDR3 is 13 residues. Germline CDR1 ENHRY, CDR2 SYGVKD.

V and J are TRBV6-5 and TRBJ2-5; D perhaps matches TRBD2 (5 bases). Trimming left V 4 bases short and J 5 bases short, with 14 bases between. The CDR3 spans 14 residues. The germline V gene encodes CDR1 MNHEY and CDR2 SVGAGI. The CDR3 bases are TGTGCCAGCAGTTCGGTCGGGGTCTGGGAGACCCAGTACTTC. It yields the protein CASSSVGVWETQYF.

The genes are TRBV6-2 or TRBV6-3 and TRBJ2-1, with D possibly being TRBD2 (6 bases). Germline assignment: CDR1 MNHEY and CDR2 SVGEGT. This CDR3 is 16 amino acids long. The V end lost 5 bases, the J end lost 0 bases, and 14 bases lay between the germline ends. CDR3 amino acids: CASSLRGIRSYNEQFF. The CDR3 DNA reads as TGTGCCAGCAGTCTTCGGGGGATCCGCTCCTACAATGAGCAGTTCTTC.

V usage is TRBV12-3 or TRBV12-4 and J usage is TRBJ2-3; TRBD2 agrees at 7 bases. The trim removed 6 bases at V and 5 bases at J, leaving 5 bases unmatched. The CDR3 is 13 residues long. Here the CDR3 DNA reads TGTGCCAGCAGAAGACTAGCTAGAGATACGCAGTATTTT. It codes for CASRRLARDTQYF.

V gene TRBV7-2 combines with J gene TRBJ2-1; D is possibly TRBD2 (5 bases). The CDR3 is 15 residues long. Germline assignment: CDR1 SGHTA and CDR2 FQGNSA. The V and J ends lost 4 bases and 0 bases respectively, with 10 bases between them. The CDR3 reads CASSSTGSSYNEQFF. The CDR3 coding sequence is TGTGCCAGCAGCTCCACGGGGAGCTCCTACAATGAGCAGTTCTTC.

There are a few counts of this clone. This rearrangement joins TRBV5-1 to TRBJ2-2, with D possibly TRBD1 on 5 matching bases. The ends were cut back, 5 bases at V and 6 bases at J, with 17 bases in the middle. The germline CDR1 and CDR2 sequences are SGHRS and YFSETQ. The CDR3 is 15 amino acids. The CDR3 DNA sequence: TGCGCCAGCAGGAACGCCCAGGGTGTCCCCGGGGAGCTGTTTTTT. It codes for CASRNAQGVPGELFF.

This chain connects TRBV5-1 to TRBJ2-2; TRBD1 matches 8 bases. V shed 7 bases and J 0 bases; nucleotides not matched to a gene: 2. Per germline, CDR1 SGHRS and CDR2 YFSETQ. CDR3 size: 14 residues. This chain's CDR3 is CASGGQANTGELFF. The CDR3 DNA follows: TGCGCCAGCGGGGGACAGGCGAACACCGGGGAGCTGTTTTTT. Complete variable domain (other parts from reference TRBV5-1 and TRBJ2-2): KAGVTQTPRYLIKTRGQQVTLSCSPISGHRSVSWYQQTPGQGLQFLFEYFSETQRNKGNFPGRFSGRQFSNSRSEMNVSTLELGDSALYLCASGGQANTGELFFGEGSRLTVL.

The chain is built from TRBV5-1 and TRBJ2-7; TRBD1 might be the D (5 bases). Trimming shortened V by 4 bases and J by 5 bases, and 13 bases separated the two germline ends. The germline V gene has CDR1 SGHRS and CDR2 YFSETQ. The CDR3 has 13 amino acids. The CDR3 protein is CASSGQGGDEQYF. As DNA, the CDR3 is TGCGCCAGCAGCGGGCAGGGTGGGGACGAGCAGTACTTC.

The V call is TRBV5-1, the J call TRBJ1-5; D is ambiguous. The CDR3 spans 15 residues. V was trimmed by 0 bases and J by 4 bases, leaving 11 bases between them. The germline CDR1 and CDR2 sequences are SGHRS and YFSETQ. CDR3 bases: TGCGCCAGCAGCTTGGAAGCCAGCGGGAATCAGCCCCAGCATTTT. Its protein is CASSLEASGNQPQHF.

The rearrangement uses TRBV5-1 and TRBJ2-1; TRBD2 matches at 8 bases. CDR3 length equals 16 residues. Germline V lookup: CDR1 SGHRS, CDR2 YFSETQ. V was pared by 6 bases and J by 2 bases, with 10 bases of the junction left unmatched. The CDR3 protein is CASNRAGDHPYNEQFF. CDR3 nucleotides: TGCGCCAGCAACAGAGCGGGGGACCACCCCTACAATGAGCAGTTCTTC.

CDR3 sequence (DNA): TGTGCCAGCAGCCCTACCTGGGGCTCGTCTAACTATGGCTACACCTTC. It yields the protein CASSPTWGSSNYGYTF. V is TRBV3-1 (or the pseudogene TRBV3-2) and J is TRBJ1-2, with a possible D match to TRBD1 (5 bases). Trimming left V 4 bases short and J 0 bases short, with 15 bases between. CDR1 is LGHDT, CDR2 YNNKEL, per germline (reference sequence). The CDR3 has 16 amino acids.

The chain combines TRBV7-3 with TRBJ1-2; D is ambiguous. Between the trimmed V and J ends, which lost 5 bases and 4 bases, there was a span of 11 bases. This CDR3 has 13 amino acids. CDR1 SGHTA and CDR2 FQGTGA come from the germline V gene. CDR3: CASSGDSGYGYTF. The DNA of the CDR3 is TGTGCCAGCAGCGGCGACTCCGGCTATGGCTACACCTTC.

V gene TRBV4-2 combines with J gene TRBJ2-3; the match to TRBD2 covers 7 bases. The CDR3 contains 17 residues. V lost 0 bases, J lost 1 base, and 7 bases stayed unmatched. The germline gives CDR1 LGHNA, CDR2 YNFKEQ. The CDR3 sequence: CASSQEGGGDGTDTQYF. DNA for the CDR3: TGTGCCAGCAGCCAAGAAGGTGGGGGGGACGGCACAGATACGCAGTATTTT.

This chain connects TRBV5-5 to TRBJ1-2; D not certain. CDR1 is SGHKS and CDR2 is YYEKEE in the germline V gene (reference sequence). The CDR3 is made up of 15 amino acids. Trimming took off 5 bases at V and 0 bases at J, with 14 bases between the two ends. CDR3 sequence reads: CASRPLIGANYGYTF. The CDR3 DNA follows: TGTGCCAGCAGGCCCCTTATAGGAGCTAACTATGGCTACACCTTC.

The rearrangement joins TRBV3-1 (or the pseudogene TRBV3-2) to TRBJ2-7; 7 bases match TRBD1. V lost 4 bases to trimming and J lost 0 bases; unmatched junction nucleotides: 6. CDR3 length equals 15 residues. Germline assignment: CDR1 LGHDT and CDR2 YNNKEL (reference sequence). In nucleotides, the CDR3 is TGTGCCAGCAGCCCACTCAGGGGGAGCTCCTACGAGCAGTACTTC. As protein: CASSPLRGSSYEQYF.

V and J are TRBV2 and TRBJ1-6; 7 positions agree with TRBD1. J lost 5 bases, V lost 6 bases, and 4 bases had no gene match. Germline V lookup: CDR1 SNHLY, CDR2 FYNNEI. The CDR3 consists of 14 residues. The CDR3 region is CASRTDRDNSPLHF. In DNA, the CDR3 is TGTGCCAGCAGGACCGACAGGGATAATTCACCCCTCCACTTT.

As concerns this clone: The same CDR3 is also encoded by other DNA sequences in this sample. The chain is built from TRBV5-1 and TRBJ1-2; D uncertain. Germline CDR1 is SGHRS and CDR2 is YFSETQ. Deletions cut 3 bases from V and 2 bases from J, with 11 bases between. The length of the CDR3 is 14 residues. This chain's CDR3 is CASSYTTGNYGYTF. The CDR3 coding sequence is TGCGCCAGCAGCTATACGACGGGGAACTATGGCTACACCTTC. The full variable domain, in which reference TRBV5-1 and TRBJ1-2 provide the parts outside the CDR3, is KAGVTQTPRYLIKTRGQQVTLSCSPISGHRSVSWYQQTPGQGLQFLFEYFSETQRNKGNFPGRFSGRQFSNSRSEMNVSTLELGDSALYLCASSYTTGNYGYTFGSGTRLTVV.

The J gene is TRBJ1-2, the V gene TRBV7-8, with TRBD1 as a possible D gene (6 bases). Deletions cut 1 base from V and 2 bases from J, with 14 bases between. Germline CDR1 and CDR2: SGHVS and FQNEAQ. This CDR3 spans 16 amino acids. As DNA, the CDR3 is TGTGCCAGCAGCTTAGACGGACAGATTCCAAACTATGGCTACACCTTC. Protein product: CASSLDGQIPNYGYTF.

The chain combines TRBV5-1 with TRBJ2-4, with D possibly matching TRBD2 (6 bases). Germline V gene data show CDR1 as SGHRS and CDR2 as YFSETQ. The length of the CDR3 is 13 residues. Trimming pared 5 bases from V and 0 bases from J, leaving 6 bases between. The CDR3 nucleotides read TGCGCCAGCAGGGGACTAGCCAAAAACATTCAGTACTTC. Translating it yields CASRGLAKNIQYF.

The CDR3 reads CASSELGRGNTEAFF. DNA of the CDR3: TGTGCCAGCAGTGAATTAGGCAGGGGGAACACTGAAGCTTTCTTT. The V gene is TRBV6-1, the J gene TRBJ1-1, with D perhaps matching TRBD1 (6 bases). The germline gives CDR1 MNHNS, CDR2 SASEGT. Trimming took 2 bases from V and 1 from J, leaving 11 bases between them. CDR3 length: 15 residues.

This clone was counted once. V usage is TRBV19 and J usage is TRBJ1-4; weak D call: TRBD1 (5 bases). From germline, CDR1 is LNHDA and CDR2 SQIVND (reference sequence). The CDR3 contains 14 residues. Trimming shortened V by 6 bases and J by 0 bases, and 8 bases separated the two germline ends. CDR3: CASRPTATNEKLFF. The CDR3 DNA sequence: TGTGCCAGTAGGCCGACAGCAACTAATGAAAAACTGTTTTTT.